This T cell receptor beta chain stems from a study of cytomegalovirus exposure and HLA in healthy donors. Regarding the study as a whole: Investigators reported 150 to 200 TCR beta chains as tied to cytomegalovirus. A link between a missense DCLRE1C variant and TCR beta V- and J-gene trimming emerged from a later analysis. Per a prior analysis, the majority of TCR beta V segments were productive roughly 87% or roughly 30% of the time.

As concerns this clone: Its specificity is not known.

60 Vbeta and 13 Jbeta primers were used in PCR. Repertoires were generated with immunoSEQ multiplex PCR, while TCRdb's copy carries only in-frame clones and drops some. The top ten clones hold 1.8% of a sample with roughly 150,000 clones, roughly 10% of them seen once. The V and J ends lost 2 bases and 4 bases, in that order; junction bases with no gene match: 4. This CDR3 spans 15 amino acids. Germline CDR1 SNHLY, CDR2 FYNNEI. The sequence derives from a man in his fifties in good health and CMV-seronegative. This chain links TRBV2 with TRBJ2-5, with TRBD2 identical over 10 bases. The sample taken for sequencing was PBMCs. The CDR3 reads CASSETSGVGETQYF. In DNA, the CDR3 is TGTGCCAGCAGTGAAACTAGCGGGGTAGGAGAGACCCAGTACTTC.